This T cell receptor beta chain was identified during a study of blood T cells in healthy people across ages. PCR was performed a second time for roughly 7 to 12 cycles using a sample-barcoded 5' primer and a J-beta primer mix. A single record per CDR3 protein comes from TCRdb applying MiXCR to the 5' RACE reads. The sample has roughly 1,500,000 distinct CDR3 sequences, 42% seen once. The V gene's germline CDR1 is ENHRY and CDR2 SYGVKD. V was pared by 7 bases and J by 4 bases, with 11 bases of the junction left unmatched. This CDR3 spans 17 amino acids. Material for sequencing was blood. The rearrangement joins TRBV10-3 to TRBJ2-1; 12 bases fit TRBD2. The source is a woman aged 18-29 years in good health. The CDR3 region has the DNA TGTGCCATCATGGTAATACTAGCGGGGGGTGCTTACAATGAGCAGTTCTTC. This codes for CAIMVILAGGAYNEQFF.